The rows below give T cell receptor beta chains drawn from one sample of a study of cytomegalovirus exposure and HLA in healthy donors. Only in-frame clones appear in the TCRdb table, and some are missing; sequencing was by immunoSEQ multiplex PCR. Among about 160,000 clones, roughly 77% were seen once, and the ten largest hold roughly 4.5%. The source material was PBMCs. The receptor set was obtained from a man aged 18 to 35 in good health and CMV-seropositive. Each CDR3 is given with its conserved first and last residue. The order of the fields is V gene, clone size, J gene, D gene, CDR3 protein, CDR3 DNA. D genes are given only for firm matches. A clone size is listed for some rows: how often the clone was seen (once, few, many), or a class if it is expanded.

TRBV29-1	-	TRBJ2-1	-	CSVVEGSTGSIYNEQFF	TGCAGCGTTGTGGAGGGATCGACAGGGAGTATATACAATGAGCAGTTCTTC
TRBV7-6	-	TRBJ1-1	-	CASSLRRGGRNTEAFF	TGTGCCAGCAGCTTAAGGCGCGGGGGGCGAAACACTGAAGCTTTCTTT
TRBV10-3	-	TRBJ2-2	TRBD1	CAISWTGGDTGELFF	TGTGCCATCAGCTGGACAGGGGGCGACACCGGGGAGCTGTTTTTT
TRBV5-1	-	TRBJ2-1	TRBD1	CASDREGVYNEQFF	TGCGCCAGCGACAGGGAAGGGGTTTACAATGAGCAGTTCTTC
TRBV5-5	-	TRBJ2-2	-	CASLEGRAGELFF	TGTGCCAGTTTGGAGGGGAGAGCCGGGGAGCTGTTTTTT
TRBV5-8	few	TRBJ2-3	TRBD2	CASSFWLAGATDTQYF	TGTGCCAGCAGCTTCTGGCTAGCGGGAGCCACAGATACGCAGTATTTT
TRBV5-4	-	TRBJ1-1	TRBD1	CASSIGTGNFEAFF	TGTGCCAGCAGCATCGGGACAGGGAATTTTGAAGCTTTCTTT
TRBV6-1	-	TRBJ1-2	-	CASSEYWQGGYTF	TGTGCCAGCAGTGAATACTGGCAGGGAGGCTACACCTTC
TRBV19	-	TRBJ2-5	TRBD2	CASSPGLAEETQYF	TGTGCCAGTAGTCCGGGACTAGCCGAAGAGACCCAGTACTTC
TRBV5-1	-	TRBJ1-3	TRBD1	CASSGTGEGDTIYF	TGCGCCAGCAGCGGAACAGGGGAAGGGGACACCATATATTTT
TRBV2	-	TRBJ2-1	TRBD1	CASSGQGAINEQFF	TGTGCCAGCAGTGGACAGGGGGCGATCAATGAGCAGTTCTTC
TRBV11-1	-	TRBJ2-5	TRBD1	CASNTDRRGETQYF	TGTGCCAGCAACACAGACCGCAGGGGGGAGACCCAGTACTTC
TRBV5-1	-	TRBJ1-3	-	CASRNGQFEGNTIYF	TGCGCCAGCAGGAATGGACAGTTCGAAGGAAACACCATATATTTT
TRBV28	-	TRBJ2-3	-	CASSLAGTDTQYF	TGTGCCAGCAGTTTGGCGGGCACAGATACGCAGTATTTT
TRBV4-1	-	TRBJ2-4	-	CASSQVLVGNIQYF	TGCGCCAGCAGCCAAGTTTTGGTCGGGAACATTCAGTACTTC
TRBV19	few	TRBJ2-1	TRBD1	CASSPRGTGGLNEQFF	TGTGCCAGTAGTCCAAGGGGGACAGGGGGTCTCAATGAGCAGTTCTTC
TRBV30	-	TRBJ2-4	-	CAWLNRAANIQYF	TGTGCCTGGCTGAACAGGGCAGCAAACATTCAGTACTTC
TRBV7-9	-	TRBJ1-3	-	CASSPTSSGNTIYF	TGTGCCAGCAGCCCCACGAGCTCTGGAAACACCATATATTTT
TRBV30	-	TRBJ1-2	-	CAWSVLSNYGYTF	TGTGCCTGGAGTGTCCTATCTAACTATGGCTACACCTTC
TRBV7-9	-	TRBJ1-2	TRBD1	CASSRFSGTGEDYGYTF	TGTGCCAGCAGCCGATTTTCCGGGACAGGGGAGGACTATGGCTACACCTTC
TRBV7-9	-	TRBJ2-2	TRBD2	CASSAQSGVNTGELFF	TGTGCCAGCAGCGCCCAGAGCGGGGTTAACACCGGGGAGCTGTTTTTT
TRBV6-1	-	TRBJ1-1	-	CASSEARDAEAFF	TGTGCCAGCAGTGAAGCCAGGGATGCTGAAGCTTTCTTT
TRBV7-2	-	TRBJ1-2	-	CASSPSPRSYGYTF	TGTGCCAGCAGCCCTTCTCCCAGGTCCTATGGCTACACCTTC
TRBV5-1	-	TRBJ2-1	-	CASSGGGVGNEQFF	TGCGCCAGCAGCGGAGGGGGCGTAGGGAATGAGCAGTTCTTC
TRBV7-3	-	TRBJ2-2	TRBD1	CASSSTGTNTGELFF	TGTGCCAGCAGCTCGACAGGGACGAACACCGGGGAGCTGTTTTTT
TRBV6-1	-	TRBJ1-6	-	CASGGASYNSPLHF	TGTGCCAGCGGGGGCGCCTCCTATAATTCACCCCTCCACTTT
TRBV15	-	TRBJ1-6	-	CATSRDSGTNFNSPLHF	TGTGCCACCAGCAGAGATTCCGGGACAAACTTTAATTCACCCCTCCACTTT
TRBV13	once	TRBJ2-5	TRBD2	CASSATSGRSPETQYF	TGTGCCAGCAGCGCGACTAGCGGGAGGTCCCCAGAGACCCAGTACTTC
TRBV5-1	-	TRBJ2-3	TRBD2	CASSAGLAGYSTDTQYF	TGCGCCAGCAGCGCAGGACTAGCGGGTTATAGCACAGATACGCAGTATTTT
TRBV10-3	-	TRBJ1-3	-	CAISGGLGSQDTIYF	TGTGCCATCTCCGGAGGGTTGGGGAGTCAGGACACCATATATTTT
TRBV5-1	-	TRBJ1-1	-	CASSRAGNTEAFF	TGCGCCAGCAGCCGGGCGGGGAACACTGAAGCTTTCTTT
TRBV19	-	TRBJ1-1	TRBD1	CASGDRAALTEAFF	TGTGCCAGCGGGGACAGGGCGGCGCTCACTGAAGCTTTCTTT
TRBV5-6	few	TRBJ1-5	-	CASSLARGQPQHF	TGTGCCAGCAGCTTGGCGCGGGGCCAGCCCCAGCATTTT
TRBV5-4	-	TRBJ2-2	-	CASSLDWGDTGELFF	TGTGCCAGCAGCTTGGATTGGGGGGACACCGGGGAGCTGTTTTTT
TRBV5-4	-	TRBJ2-3	TRBD2	CASSPTQVAGGVSNTQYF	TGTGCCAGCAGCCCGACCCAAGTAGCGGGGGGAGTCTCAAATACGCAGTATTTT
TRBV2	-	TRBJ2-5	-	CASSAVGGGETQYF	TGTGCCAGCAGTGCCGTGGGGGGAGGAGAGACCCAGTACTTC
TRBV7-2	-	TRBJ1-5	-	CASSQGLANNQPQHF	TGTGCCAGCAGCCAGGGCCTCGCCAATAATCAGCCCCAGCATTTT
TRBV7-9	-	TRBJ2-2	TRBD2	CASSLLAGGPTGELFF	TGTGCCAGCAGCTTATTGGCGGGAGGGCCGACCGGGGAGCTGTTTTTT
TRBV2	-	TRBJ1-1	TRBD1	CASTPPGQHERTEAFF	TGTGCCAGCACCCCTCCGGGACAGCATGAACGCACTGAAGCTTTCTTT
TRBV6-5	many	TRBJ1-2	TRBD1	CASSYRDRAGYTF	TGTGCCAGCAGTTACAGGGACAGGGCTGGCTACACCTTC
TRBV18	-	TRBJ1-1	TRBD1	CASSPGQGPMNTEAFF	TGTGCCAGCTCACCGGGACAGGGACCGATGAACACTGAAGCTTTCTTT
TRBV14	-	TRBJ2-5	-	CASSHPVLDYGTQYF	TGTGCCAGCAGCCACCCCGTGTTAGATTATGGGACCCAGTACTTC
TRBV5-4	few	TRBJ1-2	-	CASSPGEGLHYGYTF	TGTGCCAGCAGCCCCGGGGAGGGGCTTCACTATGGCTACACCTTC
TRBV28	-	TRBJ2-2	-	CASSSSGGNTGELFF	TGTGCCAGCAGTTCCTCGGGTGGGAACACCGGGGAGCTGTTTTTT
TRBV2	-	TRBJ1-5	-	CASSESGRNQPQHF	TGTGCCAGCAGTGAATCGGGGAGAAATCAGCCCCAGCATTTT
TRBV7-8	-	TRBJ2-6	-	CASSFPGLSGANVLTF	TGTGCCAGCAGCTTTCCAGGGCTCTCTGGGGCCAACGTCCTGACTTTC
TRBV2	-	TRBJ2-6	-	CASRSSGANVLTF	TGTGCCAGCCGGTCATCTGGGGCCAACGTCCTGACTTTC
TRBV19	-	TRBJ1-4	TRBD1	CASSTTGGSEKLFF	TGTGCCAGTAGTACGACAGGGGGAAGTGAAAAACTGTTTTTT
TRBV19	-	TRBJ1-5	-	CASTKTQNQPQHF	TGTGCCAGTACCAAGACACAGAATCAGCCCCAGCATTTT
TRBV6-5	-	TRBJ1-1	-	CASTAETGNTEAFF	TGTGCCAGCACGGCAGAGACGGGGAACACTGAAGCTTTCTTT
TRBV5-1	-	TRBJ2-1	-	CASSFMGQGTYNEQFF	TGCGCCAGCAGCTTCATGGGGCAGGGCACCTACAATGAGCAGTTCTTC